This TCR beta chain stems from a study of blood T cells in healthy people across ages. Extracted total RNA amounted to at least 5.5 micrograms for each sample. This clonotype was detected only a few times. Its antigen is unknown. Then a second PCR, running roughly 7 to 11 cycles, was carried out with a sample-barcoded 5' primer and a J-beta primer mix. Each CDR3 protein gets one entry after TCRdb re-called the 5' RACE reads with MiXCR. The sample comprises more than 650,000 distinct CDR3 sequences, roughly 25% of which are singletons, and about 2.9% rests with the top ten. The study, taken as a whole, reports: Age advanced and TCR beta diversity per million T cells fell, roughly linearly. Among long-lived donors, naive CD4+ cells were more numerous and diversity higher than in aged donors.

This sample was shared with a second study, whose subject was T cells of mothers and their children. As that study records: Per mother, over 8.5 million TCR beta CDR3 reads were obtained; per child, approximately 3.3 million.

This sequence originates from a boy younger than 18 in good health. The sequenced material came from blood.

CDR3 coding DNA: TGTGCCAGCAGTTACTCGAAAGGAAACACCATATATTTT. This translates into CASSYSKGNTIYF. The V gene is TRBV6-5, the J gene TRBJ1-3; D unresolved. The V gene lost 0 bases and the J gene lost 4 bases, with 4 bases spanning the gap. CDR1 and CDR2 (germline): MNHEY, SVGAGI. This CDR3 region has 13 residues.